This T cell receptor beta chain was recovered during a study of CD8 T cells in ankylosing spondylitis. Whole-study findings and limits: There was a TCR beta motif, made of fewer than 10 highly homologous variants, that appeared characteristic of ankylosing spondylitis blood.

Worth noting for this clonotype: Its specificity is unknown.

The junction had 11 bases not matched to a gene; V was cut back by 5 bases and J by 3 bases. CDR1 and CDR2 (germline): SGHAT, FQNNGV. CDR3 length: 16 residues. TCRdb re-called the 5' RACE reads through MiXCR, storing one row per CDR3 protein. The profile shows about 220,000 distinct CDR3 sequences, roughly 18% of them singletons. Sequenced input: blood, either unsorted or a sorted T cell fraction (not recorded which). The chain employs TRBV11-2 and TRBJ1-2, with 8 bases lining up with TRBD1. This TCR was recovered from a male donor with ankylosing spondylitis. CDR3 bases: TGTGCCAGCAGCACCCGGGACAGGACGCCGGACTATGGCTACACCTTC. It encodes CASSTRDRTPDYGYTF. Using reference TRBV11-2 and TRBJ1-2 for the parts outside the CDR3, the full variable domain is EAGVAQSPRYKIIEKRQSVAFWCNPISGHATLYWYQQILGQGPKLLIQFQNNGVVDDSQLPKDRFSAERLKGVDSTLKIQPAKLEDSAVYLCASSTRDRTPDYGYTFGSGTRLTVV.